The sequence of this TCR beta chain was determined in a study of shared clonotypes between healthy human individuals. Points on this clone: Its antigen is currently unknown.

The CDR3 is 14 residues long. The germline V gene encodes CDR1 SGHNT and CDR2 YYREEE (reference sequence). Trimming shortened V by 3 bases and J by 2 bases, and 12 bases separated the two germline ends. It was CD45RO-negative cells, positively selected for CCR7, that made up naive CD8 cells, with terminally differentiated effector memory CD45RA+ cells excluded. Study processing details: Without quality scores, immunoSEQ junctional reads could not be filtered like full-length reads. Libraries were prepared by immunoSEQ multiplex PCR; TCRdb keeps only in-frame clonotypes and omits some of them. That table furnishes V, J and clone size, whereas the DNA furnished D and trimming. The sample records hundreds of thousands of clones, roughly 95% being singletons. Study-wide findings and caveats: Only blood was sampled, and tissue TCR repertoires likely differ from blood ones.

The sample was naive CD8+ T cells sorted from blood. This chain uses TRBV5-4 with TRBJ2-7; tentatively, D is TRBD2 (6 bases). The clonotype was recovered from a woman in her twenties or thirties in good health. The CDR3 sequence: CASSWASAPYEQYF. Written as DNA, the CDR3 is TGTGCCAGCAGCTGGGCTAGCGCACCCTACGAGCAGTACTTC.